Included here is one T cell receptor beta chain sequence, with context. These data come from a study of shared clonotypes between healthy human individuals. For the study at large: There were three CD4 naive, three CD4 memory, two CD8 naive and one CD8 memory plates per donor.

The protocol was immunoSEQ multiplex PCR, while the TCRdb copy is restricted to in-frame clones and leaves out a portion. The table has about 650,000 clones, 95% seen once. CD45RO-negative cells were positively selected for CCR7, leaving out terminally differentiated effector memory CD45RA+ cells. The donor population consisted of healthy HIV-negative adults with no recent acute infections or vaccinations. Everyone who donated was a Caucasian adult who lived in Nashville, Tennessee. The CDR3 runs to 14 residues. CDR1 and CDR2 from the germline V gene are SNHLY and FYNNEI. V lost 3 bases, J lost 7 bases, and 15 bases lay in between.

The chain uses TRBV2 and TRBJ1-2; D remains ambiguous. Sequenced material: naive CD8+ T cells sorted from blood. The clonotype originates from a woman in her 30s in good health. CDR3 in amino acids: CASSDSAKAGGYTF. The DNA of the CDR3 is TGTGCCAGCAGTGATTCAGCTAAGGCTGGTGGCTACACCTTC.